These T cell receptor beta chains were read from a single sample in a study of T-cell memory formation after mild COVID-19. MiXCR, applied by TCRdb to the 5' RACE reads, yields one record per CDR3 protein. Seen here are about 440,000 distinct CDR3 sequences, 20% observed once, and the top ten hold roughly 8.4%. The sequenced material came from PBMCs or a T cell subset sorted from them (not recorded which). The source of these receptors is an adult woman who had mild COVID-19 (a few samples of this study predate the infection). Cell type and time point are not known. CDR3s include the opening cysteine and the closing phenylalanine or tryptophan. D genes are given only for firm matches. The size entry is marked missing in some rows and otherwise reads once, few, many or a size class.

cdr3_aa,cdr3_nt,j_call,v_call,d_call,clone_size
CARIDPGTRSYNEQFF,TGTGCCAGAATCGACCCCGGCACTCGTTCCTACAATGAGCAGTTCTTC,TRBJ2-1,TRBV7-3,NA,few
CASSVDQGRTDTQYF,TGTGCCAGCAGCGTAGATCAGGGTCGCACAGATACGCAGTATTTT,TRBJ2-3,TRBV9,NA,NA
CASSPPSGRSGTTDTQYF,TGTGCCAGCAGCCCTCCTAGCGGGAGGTCGGGCACCACAGATACGCAGTATTTT,TRBJ2-3,TRBV4-2,TRBD2,few
CASSIGPGLNSPLHF,TGTGCCAGTAGTATAGGTCCCGGCCTGAACTCACCCCTCCACTTT,TRBJ1-6,TRBV19,NA,NA
CASSTGQGSRYGYTF,TGTGCCAGCAGCACGGGACAGGGATCACGGTATGGCTACACCTTC,TRBJ1-2,TRBV7-3,TRBD1,NA
CASSAGQRTYEQYF,TGTGCCAGCAGTGCCGGGCAGAGGACCTACGAGCAGTACTTC,TRBJ2-7,TRBV6-4,NA,NA
CASSQDSGWSGDGGLYQPQHF,TGCGCCAGCAGCCAAGATTCAGGTTGGTCTGGTGATGGGGGTTTATATCAGCCCCAGCATTTT,TRBJ1-5,TRBV4-1,NA,NA
CASSQDGLAGGTDTQYF,TGCGCCAGCAGCCAAGACGGTCTAGCGGGGGGCACAGATACGCAGTATTTT,TRBJ2-3,TRBV4-1,TRBD2,few
CASSLVGGTGPYEQYF,TGTGCCAGCAGCTTAGTCGGAGGTACGGGACCCTACGAGCAGTACTTC,TRBJ2-7,TRBV7-9,NA,NA
CASSSTGPWGETQYF,TGTGCCAGCAGTTCGACAGGACCTTGGGGCGAGACCCAGTACTTC,TRBJ2-5,TRBV27,NA,few
CSVGGEGGYTF,TGCAGCGTTGGAGGAGAGGGTGGCTACACCTTC,TRBJ1-2,TRBV29-1,NA,few
CASSDPNRGSYEQYF,TGTGCCAGCAGTGATCCGAACAGGGGCTCCTACGAGCAGTACTTC,TRBJ2-7,TRBV6-1,TRBD1,NA
CASSQDVGRVGIHEQYF,TGTGCCAGCAGCCAAGACGTGGGACGGGTCGGGATACACGAGCAGTACTTC,TRBJ2-7,TRBV4-2,NA,NA
CASSFGGSSTEAFF,TGTGCCAGCAGCTTTGGGGGCTCGAGTACTGAAGCTTTCTTT,TRBJ1-1,TRBV7-6,NA,NA
CASSLSRGTGGGYGYTF,TGCGCCAGCAGCCTCTCGAGGGGGACAGGGGGTGGATATGGCTACACCTTC,TRBJ1-2,TRBV4-1,TRBD1,NA
CASSPGHGNEKLFF,TGTGCCAGCAGCCCGGGCCATGGGAATGAAAAACTGTTTTTT,TRBJ1-4,TRBV7-9,NA,few
CASSFLAGPFTPREQFF,TGTGCCAGCAGCTTTTTAGCGGGGCCCTTTACCCCTCGTGAGCAGTTCTTC,TRBJ2-1,TRBV7-2,TRBD2,NA
CASSSGSTQYF,TGTGCCAGCAGTAGTGGCAGTACGCAGTATTTT,TRBJ2-3,TRBV2,NA,few
CSASRDSSYEQYF,TGCAGTGCTAGCCGGGACAGCTCCTACGAGCAGTACTTC,TRBJ2-7,TRBV20-1,TRBD1,many
CSARAYLSGTGGNEQFF,TGCAGTGCTAGAGCGTATCTATCCGGGACAGGGGGCAATGAGCAGTTCTTC,TRBJ2-1,TRBV20-1,TRBD1,many
CASSLRQGRFAGELFF,TGTGCCAGCAGCTTAAGACAGGGAAGGTTTGCCGGGGAGCTGTTTTTT,TRBJ2-2,TRBV7-6,TRBD1,few
CVSSYSSTGGETQYF,TGTGTCAGCAGTTACTCGTCGACAGGCGGAGAGACCCAGTACTTC,TRBJ2-5,TRBV6-2/TRBV6-3,NA,NA
CSAGVGEQYF,TGCAGTGCAGGGGTGGGAGAGCAGTACTTC,TRBJ2-7,TRBV20-1,NA,NA
CASSQVKGRGTEAFF,TGCGCCAGCAGCCAAGTGAAAGGTCGGGGGACTGAAGCTTTCTTT,TRBJ1-1,TRBV4-1,NA,few
CASSLTRTNSYNEQFF,TGTGCCAGCAGCTTAACTAGGACCAATTCCTACAATGAGCAGTTCTTC,TRBJ2-1,TRBV7-3,NA,many
CASSPQRGGADTQYF,TGTGCCAGCAGCCCTCAGCGGGGGGGAGCAGATACGCAGTATTTT,TRBJ2-3,TRBV7-9,TRBD2,NA
CSARDGWDTQYF,TGCAGTGCTAGAGATGGGTGGGATACGCAGTATTTT,TRBJ2-3,TRBV20-1,NA,NA
CASSNRPNQPQHF,TGTGCCAGCAGTAACCGGCCCAATCAGCCCCAGCATTTT,TRBJ1-5,TRBV12-3/TRBV12-4,NA,few
CASSLIAGAAETQYF,TGTGCCAGCAGTTTAATAGCGGGGGCGGCGGAGACCCAGTACTTC,TRBJ2-5,TRBV5-4,TRBD2,few
CAIGVSYPSYEQYF,TGTGCCATCGGTGTTTCGTATCCGTCCTACGAGCAGTACTTC,TRBJ2-7,TRBV10-3,NA,few
CATSDYQNTEAFF,TGTGCCACCAGTGATTACCAGAACACTGAAGCTTTCTTT,TRBJ1-1,TRBV24-1,NA,NA
CASSFPSGASYNEQFF,TGTGCCAGCAGCTTCCCTAGCGGGGCCTCCTACAATGAGCAGTTCTTC,TRBJ2-1,TRBV7-9,TRBD2,few
CSVEAEAGPEAFF,TGCAGCGTTGAGGCAGAAGCCGGTCCTGAAGCTTTCTTT,TRBJ1-1,TRBV29-1,NA,few
CASSAGRTNTEAFF,TGTGCCAGCAGTGCAGGGAGGACGAACACTGAAGCTTTCTTT,TRBJ1-1,TRBV2,NA,NA
CASSLEQADTDTQYF,TGCGCCAGCAGCTTGGAACAGGCAGACACAGATACGCAGTATTTT,TRBJ2-3,TRBV5-1,NA,NA
CASTSGGFEQYF,TGTGCCAGCACCTCGGGGGGATTCGAGCAGTACTTC,TRBJ2-7,TRBV5-4,TRBD2,few
CASSQVRGSGYTF,TGTGCCAGCAGCCAAGTACGGGGGAGCGGCTACACCTTC,TRBJ1-2,TRBV14,NA,NA
CASSLASGSVSYEQYF,TGTGCCAGTAGTTTGGCTAGCGGGAGTGTGTCCTACGAGCAGTACTTC,TRBJ2-7,TRBV19,TRBD2,few
CASSLGGAGSSYEQYF,TGTGCCAGCAGCTTAGGAGGAGCGGGTAGCTCCTACGAGCAGTACTTC,TRBJ2-7,TRBV7-6,NA,NA
CASSTSGAYEQYF,TGTGCCAGTAGCACCAGTGGAGCCTACGAGCAGTACTTC,TRBJ2-7,TRBV19,NA,NA
CASSSLTGSRFFGYTF,TGTGCCAGCAGTTCCCTGACAGGGTCTCGGTTCTTTGGCTACACCTTC,TRBJ1-2,TRBV27,TRBD1,NA
CASSPGGPQTQYF,TGTGCCAGCAGTCCCGGGGGGCCACAGACCCAGTACTTC,TRBJ2-5,TRBV12-3/TRBV12-4,NA,few
CSAGGWWETQYF,TGCAGCGCTGGGGGATGGTGGGAGACCCAGTACTTC,TRBJ2-5,TRBV29-1,NA,NA
CAIGAAFDEQYF,TGTGCCATCGGCGCAGCGTTCGACGAGCAGTACTTC,TRBJ2-7,TRBV10-3,NA,few
CASSIGGRETQYF,TGTGCCAGTAGTATTGGGGGTCGAGAGACCCAGTACTTC,TRBJ2-5,TRBV19,NA,NA
CASRTNTEALF,TGTGCCAGCAGGACTAACACTGAAGCTTTATTT,TRBJ1-1,TRBV6-6,NA,once
CASSLAGPGNTQYF,TGTGCCAGCAGCTTAGCGGGGCCCGGGAATACGCAGTATTTT,TRBJ2-3,TRBV7-2,NA,NA
CSVARGNQETQYF,TGCAGCGTCGCGCGGGGGAACCAAGAGACCCAGTACTTC,TRBJ2-5,TRBV29-1,TRBD2,NA
CSVGAGYTF,TGCAGCGTTGGCGCTGGCTACACCTTC,TRBJ1-2,TRBV29-1,NA,NA
CASSDGTGAEAFF,TGTGCCAGCAGCGATGGGACAGGGGCTGAAGCTTTCTTT,TRBJ1-1,TRBV5-6,TRBD1,few
CASSISTANTEAFF,TGTGCCAGCAGCATTAGCACAGCGAACACTGAAGCTTTCTTT,TRBJ1-1,TRBV7-2,NA,many
CATSQGRGFDEQYF,TGTGCCACCAGCCAAGGCAGGGGTTTCGACGAGCAGTACTTC,TRBJ2-7,TRBV15,NA,NA
CASSQESAVLYGYTF,TGCGCCAGCAGCCAAGAATCGGCGGTACTCTATGGCTACACCTTC,TRBJ1-2,TRBV4-1,NA,few
CSAPTGTGNTEAFF,TGCAGTGCCCCGACCGGGACGGGGAACACTGAAGCTTTCTTT,TRBJ1-1,TRBV20-1,NA,once
CATRGIQLSNQPQHF,TGTGCCACCCGGGGCATACAGCTTAGCAATCAGCCCCAGCATTTT,TRBJ1-5,TRBV21-1,NA,few
CASSYQLSYNEQFF,TGTGCCAGCAGTTACCAGCTCTCCTACAATGAGCAGTTCTTC,TRBJ2-1,TRBV6-6,NA,NA
CASSLLAGTGVYEQYF,TGCGCCAGCAGCTTGTTGGCCGGGACAGGGGTCTACGAGCAGTACTTC,TRBJ2-7,TRBV5-1,TRBD1,few